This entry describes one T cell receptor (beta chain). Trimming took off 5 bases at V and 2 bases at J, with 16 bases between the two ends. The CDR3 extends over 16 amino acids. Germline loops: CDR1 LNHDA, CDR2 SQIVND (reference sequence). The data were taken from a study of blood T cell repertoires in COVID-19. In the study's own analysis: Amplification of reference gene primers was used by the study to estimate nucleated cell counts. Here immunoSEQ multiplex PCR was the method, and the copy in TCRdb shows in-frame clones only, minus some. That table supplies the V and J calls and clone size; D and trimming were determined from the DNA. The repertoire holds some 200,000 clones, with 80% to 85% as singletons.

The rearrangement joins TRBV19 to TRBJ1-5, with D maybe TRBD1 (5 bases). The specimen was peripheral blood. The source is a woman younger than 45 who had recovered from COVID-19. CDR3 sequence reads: CASSFRGEGGNQPQHF. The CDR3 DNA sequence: TGTGCCAGTAGTTTTCGGGGGGAAGGTGGCAATCAGCCCCAGCATTTT.